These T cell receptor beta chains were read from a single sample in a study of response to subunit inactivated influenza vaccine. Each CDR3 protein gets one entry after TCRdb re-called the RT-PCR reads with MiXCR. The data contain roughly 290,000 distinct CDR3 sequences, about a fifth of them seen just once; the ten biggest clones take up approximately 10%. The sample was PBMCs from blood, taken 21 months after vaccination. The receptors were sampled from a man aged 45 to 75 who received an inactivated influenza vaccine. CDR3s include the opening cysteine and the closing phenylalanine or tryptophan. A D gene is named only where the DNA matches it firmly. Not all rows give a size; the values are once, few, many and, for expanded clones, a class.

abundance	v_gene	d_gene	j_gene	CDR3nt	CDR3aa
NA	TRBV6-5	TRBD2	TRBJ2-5	TGTGCCAGCAGTTCGGGACTACCACAAGAGACCCAGTACTTC	CASSSGLPQETQYF
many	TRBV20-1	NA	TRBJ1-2	TGCAGTGCTAGTACTTCCGGCTACACCTTC	CSASTSGYTF
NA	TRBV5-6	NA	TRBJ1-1	TGTGCCAGCGCCCCGGGGGCCAACACTGAAGCTTTCTTT	CASAPGANTEAFF
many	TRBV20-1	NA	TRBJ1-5	TGCAGTGCCAAGCGCGACAGTGACAATCAGCCCCAGCATTTT	CSAKRDSDNQPQHF
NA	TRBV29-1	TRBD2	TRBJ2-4	TGCAGCGGCATTAGGACTAGCGGGAGTAGTCAAAACATTCAGTACTTC	CSGIRTSGSSQNIQYF
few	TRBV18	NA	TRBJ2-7	TGTGCCAGCTCACCGGACAGCCGCCACGAGCAGTACTTC	CASSPDSRHEQYF
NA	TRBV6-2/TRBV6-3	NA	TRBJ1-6	TGTGCCACCAAACAGGCAGGGGTCTCACCCCTCCACTTT	CATKQAGVSPLHF
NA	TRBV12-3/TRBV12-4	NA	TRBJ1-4	TGTGCCAGCAGTGGGGGGTTACGGGTTGAAAAACTGTTTTTT	CASSGGLRVEKLFF
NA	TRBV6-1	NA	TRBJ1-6	TGTGCCAGCAGCAAACAGGGTCTTGGTTCACCCCTCCACTTT	CASSKQGLGSPLHF
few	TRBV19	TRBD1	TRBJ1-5	TGTGCCAGTACCCGGACAGGGCTGGGCAATCAGCCCCAGCATTTT	CASTRTGLGNQPQHF